One and the same sample provided the 28 T cell receptor beta chains below, sequenced in a study of T cells in Graves' hyperthyroidism and ophthalmopathy. TCR beta CDR3 sequences were amplified from RNA transcripts. An initial round of RT-PCR targeting the TCR CDR3 relied on the HTBI primer set. TCRdb called the multiplex PCR reads again in MiXCR, with one record for every CDR3 protein. The sample has 500,000 to 650,000 distinct CDR3 sequences, 46% seen once. The source material was peripheral blood or thyroid tissue (not recorded which). These receptors all stem from an adult woman with Graves' disease, either hyperthyroidism or ophthalmopathy (not recorded which).

This clonotype appeared once. The chain links TRBV20-1 to TRBJ2-3; D uncertain. The V gene's germline CDR1 is DFQATT and CDR2 SNEGSKA (reference sequence). The CDR3 sequence is 14 residues long. Trimming took off 1 base at V and 0 bases at J, with 8 bases between the two ends. CDR3 in amino acids: CSARAWSSTDTQYF. Written as DNA, the CDR3 is TGCAGTGCTAGAGCGTGGTCCAGCACAGATACGCAGTATTTT.

This clonotype has just a few counts. The rearrangement uses TRBV7-9 and TRBJ2-5; perhaps TRBD2 as D (7 bases). The ends were cut back, 4 bases at V and 5 bases at J, with 23 bases in the middle. The CDR3 has 17 amino acids. Germline lookup yields CDR1 SEHNR and CDR2 FQNEAQ (reference sequence). CDR3 in DNA: TGTGCCAGCAGCTCCATCCCACAGTGGGGGGGCGTGGAGACCCAGTACTTC. Its translation is CASSSIPQWGGVETQYF.

This clonotype was seen just once. The DNA for the CDR3 is TGTGCCAGCAGCCACCGGGACGGGGGGCTCTACGAGCAGTACTTC. It is translated as CASSHRDGGLYEQYF. The rearrangement links TRBV7-9 to TRBJ2-7; D might be TRBD2 (7 bases). With 5 bases removed from V and 3 bases from J, the gap between germline ends came to 17 bases. This CDR3 is 15 amino acids long. Germline-derived CDR1 and CDR2 are SEHNR and FQNEAQ (reference sequence).

The J gene is TRBJ1-4, the V gene TRBV20-1; D not resolved. V was trimmed by 7 bases and J by 0 bases, leaving 12 bases between them. This CDR3 is built from 14 residues. Germline-derived CDR1 and CDR2 are DFQATT and SNEGSKA (reference sequence). Here the CDR3 reads CSGAAPPTNEKLFF. The CDR3 region has the DNA TGCAGTGGGGCAGCCCCACCAACTAATGAAAAACTGTTTTTT.

With regard to this clonotype: At one end, the junction sequence differs from germline, possibly due to a read error. V is TRBV5-1 and J is TRBJ2-5; D may be TRBD1 (5 bases). This CDR3 has 13 residues. Germline V gene lookup returns CDR1 SGHRS and CDR2 YFSETQ. CDR3 sequence: CASSTQALETQYF. DNA of the CDR3: TGTGCCAGCAGCACACAGGCCTTAGAGACCCAGTACTTC. Supplemented by reference TRBV5-1 and TRBJ2-5, the full variable domain reads KAGVTQTPRYLIKTRGQQVTLSCSPISGHRSVSWYQQTPGQGLQFLFEYFSETQRNKGNFPGRFSGRQFSNSRSEMNVSTLELGDSALYLCASSTQALETQYFGPGTRLLVL.

CDR3 loop: CASSDRTVSEAFF. CDR3 sequence (DNA): TGTGCCAGCAGCGACCGGACAGTCTCTGAAGCTTTCTTT. This rearrangement joins TRBV7-9 to TRBJ1-1, with TRBD1 as a possible D gene (6 bases). The CDR3 totals 13 residues. Deletions cut 5 bases from V and 6 bases from J, with 13 bases between. CDR1 is SEHNR, CDR2 FQNEAQ, per germline (reference sequence).

This clonotype occurred many times. V is TRBV14 and J is TRBJ1-1; D possibly corresponds to TRBD1 (5 bases). The CDR3 is 13 residues long. The V gene's germline CDR1 is SGHDN and CDR2 FVKESK. The V and J ends lost 4 bases and 6 bases respectively, with 12 bases between them. The CDR3 loop reads CASSLGGRAEAFF. CDR3 nucleotides: TGTGCCAGCAGCCTCGGGGGAAGAGCTGAAGCTTTCTTT.

This clonotype has at least ten counts. This chain uses TRBV5-6 with TRBJ1-1; 8 bases align to TRBD1. The germline V gene has CDR1 SGHDT and CDR2 YYEEEE. V was clipped by 5 bases and J by 0 bases; unmatched bases: 6. The CDR3 is made up of 15 amino acids. The CDR3 is CASRPRGLMNTEAFF. For the CDR3, the DNA is TGTGCCAGCAGACCCAGGGGGCTTATGAACACTGAAGCTTTCTTT.

For this clonotype: The junction departs from the called germline gene at one end, perhaps through a read error. The chain links TRBV6-2 or TRBV6-3 to TRBJ1-2; 7 positions agree with TRBD1. Germline V gene sequence: CDR1 MNHEY, CDR2 SVGEGT. The CDR3 length is 13 residues. CDR3 coding DNA: TGTGCCAGCAACGACAGGGAAAACTATGGCCACACCTTC. It translates to CASNDRENYGHTF.

This chain's CDR3 is CASSELAEEKLFF. CDR3 DNA: TGTGCCAGCAGTGAACTGGCAGAGGAAAAACTGTTTTTT. The chain uses TRBV2 and TRBJ2-2; D gene unclear. The end of the DNA is better explained by TRBJ1-4, so the J call may be wrong. CDR3 length: 13 residues. Germline CDR1 SNHLY, CDR2 FYNNEI.

This clonotype appeared many times. This sequence joins TRBV29-1 and TRBJ1-1; D is possibly TRBD1 (5 bases). CDR3 length: 11 amino acids. V lost 8 bases, J lost 11 bases, and 18 bases lay in between. Per the germline V gene, CDR1 is SQVTM and CDR2 is ANQGSEA. The CDR3 region has the DNA TGCAGCACGGGCCAAGGGGTTGGGGCTTTCTTT. This gives the protein CSTGQGVGAFF.

This clonotype was seen a few times. J is TRBJ2-7 and V is TRBV24-1; unclear D gene. The CDR3 has 11 amino acids. Germline lookup yields CDR1 KGHDR and CDR2 SFDVKD. The chain's CDR3 is CAKWSTYEQYF. Written as DNA, the CDR3 is TGTGCTAAGTGGTCGACCTACGAGCAGTACTTC.

This chain connects TRBV7-8 to TRBJ2-5, with D maybe TRBD2 (6 bases). The CDR3 is 14 amino acids. The V end was cut by 7 bases, the J end by 5 bases, with 17 bases between. Germline CDR1 SGHVS, CDR2 FQNEAQ. CDR3 in DNA: TGTGCCAGCAACCCCCTCGTCGGGAGCGAGACCCAGTACTTC. Translated, it gives CASNPLVGSETQYF.

A note on this clonotype: The final CDR3 position lacks the conserved phenylalanine or tryptophan, pointing to a likely read error. Because the CDR3's place on the DNA is in doubt, the DNA is left out and the CDR3 is given as listed by TCRdb. This chain connects TRBV28 to TRBJ2-5; the listed D gene, TRBD2, was not tested against the DNA. Germline values: CDR1 MDHEN, CDR2 SYDVKM. The CDR3 spans 9 residues, counting both ends. The CDR3 loop is CASSHRGAN.

This clonotype was counted at least ten times. DNA of the CDR3: TGTGCCAGCAGTAACGGACAGGGGTCTGAAGCTTTCTTT. Encoded protein: CASSNGQGSEAFF. V gene TRBV6-5 combines with J gene TRBJ1-1, with 9 bases fitting TRBD1. In germline, CDR1 is MNHEY, CDR2 SVGAGI. The V gene end was trimmed by 5 bases and the J gene end by 6 bases; junction bases not matched to a gene: 4. The CDR3 totals 13 residues.

At least ten counts were recorded for this clonotype. This sequence joins TRBV20-1 and TRBJ1-6; D unresolved. Trimming took 0 bases from V and 7 from J, leaving 7 bases between them. The CDR3 contains 13 residues. From germline, CDR1 is DFQATT and CDR2 SNEGSKA (reference sequence). CDR3 in amino acids: CSARESANSPLHF. The DNA of the CDR3 is TGCAGTGCTAGAGAGTCGGCAAATTCACCCCTCCACTTT.

This clonotype was detected only a few times. The chain employs TRBV6-6 and TRBJ2-2; the D is unclear. The CDR3 totals 14 residues. V was clipped by 6 bases and J by 6 bases, with 14 bases between them. CDR1 MNHNY and CDR2 SVGAGI come from the germline V gene (reference sequence). CDR3 loop: CASSYGRMPGELFF. CDR3 bases: TGTGCCAGCAGCTACGGGCGGATGCCCGGGGAGCTGTTTTTT.

The chain is built from TRBV7-2 and TRBJ1-3, with 7 bases lining up with TRBD1. The CDR3 runs 16 residues. The V gene end was trimmed by 1 base and the J gene end by 2 bases; junction bases not matched to a gene: 5. Germline CDR1 SGHTA, CDR2 FQGNSA. CDR3 sequence reads: CASSLERGLTGNTIYF. CDR3 bases: TGTGCCAGCAGCTTAGAAAGGGGGCTGACTGGAAACACCATATATTTT.

The genes are TRBV15 and TRBJ1-5, with D maybe TRBD1 (6 bases). Looked up from germline, CDR1 is LNHNV and CDR2 is YYDKDF (reference sequence). The CDR3 spans 15 residues. V was shortened by 1 base and J by 6 bases, with 13 bases between the two germline ends. CDR3 bases: TGTGCCACCAGCAGAGTATTACAGGGTGGTCAGCCCCAGCATTTT. Amino acids: CATSRVLQGGQPQHF.

The chain is built from TRBV24-1 and TRBJ1-1; D unresolved. V lost 0 bases to trimming and J lost 0 bases, with 13 bases between them. This CDR3 spans 17 amino acids. Germline V gene lookup returns CDR1 KGHDR and CDR2 SFDVKD. The CDR3 DNA follows: TGTGCCACCAGTGATTTGACCCGCCGAGGATTGAACACTGAAGCTTTCTTT. It yields the protein CATSDLTRRGLNTEAFF.

This rearrangement joins TRBV29-1 to TRBJ2-7, with unresolved D. V lost 1 base, J lost 3 bases, and 10 bases lay in between. CDR1 SQVTM and CDR2 ANQGSEA come from the germline V gene. The CDR3 loop spans 13 amino acids. CDR3 sequence (DNA): TGCAGCGTTGAAGGCAGCCAAAGCTACGAGCAGTACTTC. As protein: CSVEGSQSYEQYF.

This clonotype was picked up a small number of times. The chain is built from TRBV20-1 and TRBJ2-2; D unresolved. Germline loops: CDR1 DFQATT, CDR2 SNEGSKA (reference sequence). The CDR3 sequence is 10 residues long. Trimming left V 6 bases short and J 5 bases short, with 4 bases between. As DNA, the CDR3 is TGCAGTGCCCAGACCGGGGAGCTGTTTTTT. Residues: CSAQTGELFF.

This chain joins TRBV15 and TRBJ1-6; tentative D call: TRBD1 (5 bases). The germline CDR1 and CDR2 sequences are LNHNV and YYDKDF (reference sequence). This CDR3 has 15 amino acids. Trimming stripped 3 bases from V and 7 bases from J, with 13 bases between. The DNA of the CDR3 is TGTGCCACCAGCAGTGCTAGGGGAGCGAATTCACCCCTCCACTTT. It is translated as CATSSARGANSPLHF.

In its sample, this clonotype was seen once. Given a much more abundant clone one base away, this may be a read error. The CDR3 nucleotides are TGTGCCAGCCGTGCTTCTGGGACAGGCATCTCAGGCTACACCTTC. Translating it yields CASRASGTGISGYTF. The chain recombines TRBV6-1 with TRBJ1-2; TRBD1 agrees at 8 bases. Germline CDR1 and CDR2: MNHNS and SASEGT. V shed 8 bases and J 8 bases; nucleotides not matched to a gene: 16. The CDR3 totals 15 residues.

The V gene is TRBV6-5, the J gene TRBJ1-1, with 9 bases matching TRBD1. The CDR3 totals 13 residues. Germline V gene sequence: CDR1 MNHEY, CDR2 SVGAGI. V was clipped by 5 bases and J by 9 bases; unmatched bases: 7. In nucleotides, the CDR3 is TGTGCCAGCAGTCGACAGGGGGGTTTTAAAGCTTTCTTT. Translated, it gives CASSRQGGFKAFF.

Ten or more counts support this clonotype. The rearrangement links TRBV5-4 to TRBJ1-1; a possible D gene is TRBD1 (5 bases). The germline CDR1 and CDR2 sequences are SGHNT and YYREEE (reference sequence). The CDR3 contains 15 residues. V was shortened by 4 bases and J by 2 bases, with 15 bases between the two germline ends. This chain's CDR3 is CASSPDSVRNTEAFF. The CDR3 DNA is TGTGCCAGCAGCCCCGACAGCGTCAGAAACACTGAAGCTTTCTTT. The whole variable domain, remainder taken from reference TRBV5-4 and TRBJ1-1, is ETGVTQSPTHLIKTRGQQVTLRCSSQSGHNTVSWYQQALGQGPQFIFQYYREEENGRGNFPPRFSGLQFPNYSSELNVNALELDDSALYLCASSPDSVRNTEAFFGQGTRLTVV.

About this clonotype itself: Because it lacks the conserved phenylalanine or tryptophan at the end, this CDR3 is likely a read error. The chain joins TRBV7-9 to TRBJ1-5, with 8 bases matching TRBD1. The CDR3 has 19 amino acids. With V trimmed by 1 base and J by 2 bases, 13 bases remained unmatched. Germline loops: CDR1 SEHNR, CDR2 FQNEAQ (reference sequence). CDR3 DNA sequence: TGTGCCAGCAGCTTAGGCGGAGGCCGGGACAGGATCGGCAATCAGCCCCAGCATCTT. Translated, it gives CASSLGGGRDRIGNQPQHL.

The V and J genes are TRBV29-1 and TRBJ1-2, with TRBD1 identical over 8 bases. Germline-derived CDR1 and CDR2 are SQVTM and ANQGSEA. This CDR3 spans 12 amino acids. V dropped 6 bases and J dropped 5; count of bases not matched to a gene: 5. The CDR3 sequence: CSVYRGNYGYTF. DNA for the CDR3: TGCAGCGTATACAGGGGGAATTATGGCTACACCTTC. Full variable domain (missing parts from reference TRBV29-1 and TRBJ1-2): SAVISQKPSRDICQRGTSLTIQCQVDSQVTMMFWYRQQPGQSLTLIATANQGSEATYESGFVIDKFPISRPNLTFSTLTVSNMSPEDSSIYLCSVYRGNYGYTFGSGTRLTVV.